Following are 10 T cell receptor beta chains from one sample sequenced in a study of cytomegalovirus exposure and HLA in healthy donors. Data came from immunoSEQ multiplex PCR; TCRdb stores just in-frame clones and leaves some out. The sample carries approximately 300,000 clones, around 86% recorded once. The sequencing sample was made of PBMCs. The receptors shown here come from a woman aged 18 to 35 in good health and CMV-seronegative.

The rearrangement uses TRBV28 and TRBJ2-7; TRBD1 might be the D (5 bases). CDR3 length: 10 residues. The V gene's germline CDR1 is MDHEN and CDR2 SYDVKM. Trimming cost V 8 bases and J 4 bases, with 6 bases left between them. The CDR3 here is CASSGYEQYF. The CDR3, as DNA: TGTGCCAGCTCAGGGTACGAGCAGTACTTC.

The rearrangement links TRBV6-5 to TRBJ1-1; 7 bases match TRBD1. The CDR3 totals 13 residues. J gave up 1 base and V 7 bases, and 3 bases lay outside the gene matches. Germline lookup yields CDR1 MNHEY and CDR2 SVGAGI. CDR3 sequence (DNA): TGTGCCAGCACAAGGGGGCGGAACACTGAAGCTTTCTTT. Its translation is CASTRGRNTEAFF.

CDR3 coding DNA: TGTGCCAGCACCAGGGAAAGTGAGCAGTTCTTC. This codes for CASTRESEQFF. This chain uses TRBV27 with TRBJ2-1; tentative D call: TRBD1 (5 bases). The CDR3 runs to 11 residues. Trimming took 7 bases from V and 9 from J, leaving 10 bases between them. Germline loops: CDR1 MNHEY, CDR2 SMNVEV (reference sequence).

As DNA, the CDR3 is TGCGCCAGCAGCTTGGAAGGGGGCCCGGGCAATCAGCCCCAGCATTTT. The encoded protein is CASSLEGGPGNQPQHF. The J gene is TRBJ1-5, the V gene TRBV5-1; the match to TRBD1 covers 7 bases. The germline V gene encodes CDR1 SGHRS and CDR2 YFSETQ. The V and J ends lost 0 bases and 2 bases, in that order; junction bases with no gene match: 5. CDR3 length: 16 residues. Full variable domain (missing parts from reference TRBV5-1 and TRBJ1-5): KAGVTQTPRYLIKTRGQQVTLSCSPISGHRSVSWYQQTPGQGLQFLFEYFSETQRNKGNFPGRFSGRQFSNSRSEMNVSTLELGDSALYLCASSLEGGPGNQPQHFGDGTRLSIL.

CDR3 sequence: CASSLALAGSSTDTQYF. In DNA, the CDR3 is TGTGCCAGCAGCTTGGCCCTAGCGGGCTCTAGCACAGATACGCAGTATTTT. V is TRBV5-8 and J is TRBJ2-3; 8 bases are shared with TRBD2. Trimming at V came to 0 bases and at J to 0 bases, leaving 6 bases not matched to a gene. Germline V gene sequence: CDR1 SGHTS, CDR2 YDEGEE. The CDR3 totals 17 residues. The full variable domain, completed using reference TRBV5-8 and TRBJ2-3, is EAGVTQSPTHLIKTRGQQATLRCSPISGHTSVYWYQQALGLGLQFLLWYDEGEERNRGNFPPRFSGRQFPNYSSELNVNALELEDSALYLCASSLALAGSSTDTQYFGPGTRLTVL.

DNA for the CDR3: TGTGCCAGCTCACCACGGCTAGCGGGAGTAGGCAATGAGCAGTTCTTC. Translation gives CASSPRLAGVGNEQFF. This chain links TRBV18 with TRBJ2-1; 10 bases match TRBD2. The V gene's germline CDR1 is KGHSH and CDR2 LQKENI. The V and J ends lost 1 base and 6 bases, in that order; junction bases with no gene match: 6. The CDR3 runs 16 residues.

The V gene is TRBV6-1, the J gene TRBJ2-7, with unresolved D. V lost 1 base and J 3 bases, leaving 7 bases between the germline ends. Looked up from germline, CDR1 is MNHNS and CDR2 is SASEGT. The CDR3 consists of 13 residues. CDR3: CASSEVRYYEQYF. Here the CDR3 DNA reads TGTGCCAGCAGTGAAGTCCGGTACTACGAGCAGTACTTC.

V and J are TRBV28 and TRBJ2-7; 7 nucleotides agree with TRBD1. The CDR3 has 12 amino acids. Germline CDR1 MDHEN, CDR2 SYDVKM. Trimming removed 7 bases from V and 5 bases from J; junction bases left unmatched: 5. For the CDR3, the DNA is TGTGCCAGCAATGACAGGGTCGACGAGCAGTACTTC. Its protein product is CASNDRVDEQYF.

The chain combines TRBV27 with TRBJ2-5; D may be TRBD1 (6 bases). Germline V gene lookup returns CDR1 MNHEY and CDR2 SMNVEV (reference sequence). The CDR3 loop spans 14 amino acids. Trimming shortened V by 5 bases and J by 1 base, and 11 bases separated the two germline ends. CDR3 sequence (DNA): TGTGCCAGCAGTACCCAGGGGACCCAAGAGACCCAGTACTTC. Its protein is CASSTQGTQETQYF.

V gene TRBV11-1 combines with J gene TRBJ1-2, with TRBD1 matching 7 bases. Germline loops: CDR1 SGHAT, CDR2 FQDESV (reference sequence). The length of the CDR3 is 14 residues. The trim removed 5 bases at V and 8 bases at J, leaving 11 bases unmatched. This CDR3 is CASSIDRAAGGYTF. CDR3 coding DNA: TGTGCCAGCAGCATAGACAGGGCAGCAGGAGGCTACACCTTC.